The 21 T cell receptor beta chains listed next were all sequenced from one sample in a study of cytomegalovirus exposure and HLA in healthy donors. Researchers ran the PCR with 60 Vbeta and 13 Jbeta primers. The assay was immunoSEQ multiplex PCR, and TCRdb's table has in-frame clones only and misses some. The sample lists 130,000 to 150,000 clones, roughly 85% seen once, with under 0.8% in the top ten. The sample comprised PBMCs. These receptors came from a male donor in good health and CMV-seronegative.

The chain uses TRBV13 and TRBJ2-2, with 11 nucleotides matching TRBD2. J was trimmed by 3 bases and V by 4 bases; bases with no gene match: 13. The CDR3 runs to 19 residues. Germline CDR1 reads PRHDT; CDR2 reads FYEKMQ (reference sequence). The CDR3 bases are TGTGCCAGCAGCTCCCGGGGTAGCGGGGGGGCAGAGCACACCGGGGAGCTGTTTTTT. Protein product: CASSSRGSGGAEHTGELFF.

V gene TRBV27 combines with J gene TRBJ2-7, with 7 bases identical to TRBD2. The CDR3 sequence is 16 residues long. The germline gives CDR1 MNHEY, CDR2 SMNVEV (reference sequence). Losses at the gene ends were 6 bases for V and 2 bases for J; bases not matched to a gene: 13. CDR3 sequence reads: CASSPSSGPVTYEQYF. For the CDR3, the DNA is TGTGCCAGCAGCCCTTCTAGCGGCCCTGTAACCTACGAGCAGTACTTC.

A few counts support this clone. This chain joins TRBV19 and TRBJ1-1, with a possible D match to TRBD1 (5 bases). The V gene lost 5 bases and the J gene lost 1 base, with 11 bases spanning the gap. Germline CDR1 and CDR2: LNHDA and SQIVND (reference sequence). CDR3 length equals 14 residues. The CDR3 loop reads CASSQGLGNTEAFF. The DNA for the CDR3 is TGTGCCAGTAGTCAGGGACTAGGGAACACTGAAGCTTTCTTT.

This sequence joins TRBV6-5 and TRBJ1-1, with 7 bases fitting TRBD1. Unmatched junction bases numbered 7, after V lost 7 bases and J lost 5 bases. Germline V lookup: CDR1 MNHEY, CDR2 SVGAGI. The CDR3 contains 13 residues. The CDR3 region has the DNA TGTGCCAGCACCGCGACAGGGCGGACTGAAGCTTTCTTT. It is translated as CASTATGRTEAFF.

J is TRBJ2-1 and V is TRBV6-5; the match to TRBD1 covers 9 bases. Trimming cost V 7 bases and J 4 bases; bases outside gene matches: 5. Germline CDR1 is MNHEY and CDR2 is SVGAGI. The CDR3 is 14 residues long. CDR3 DNA: TGTGCCAGCACCCCGACAGGGGGTTACAATGAGCAGTTCTTC. This translates into CASTPTGGYNEQFF.

This clone was recorded only once. The chain uses TRBV4-3 and TRBJ1-2, with D perhaps TRBD1 (5 bases). CDR1 and CDR2 (germline): LGHNA, YSLEER. This CDR3 is built from 16 residues. The V and J ends lost 1 base and 6 bases respectively, with 18 bases between them. CDR3 region: CASSQGSGRAMDGYTF. DNA for the CDR3: TGCGCCAGCAGCCAAGGGAGTGGCAGGGCTATGGATGGCTACACCTTC.

The J gene is TRBJ1-1, the V gene TRBV7-8; 7 bases are a match to TRBD1. Germline CDR1 SGHVS, CDR2 FQNEAQ. Losses at the gene ends were 5 bases for V and 3 bases for J; bases not matched to a gene: 6. The CDR3 extends over 14 amino acids. The CDR3 spells CASSPQGSDTEAFF. The DNA of the CDR3 is TGTGCCAGCAGCCCACAGGGGTCGGACACTGAAGCTTTCTTT.

This sequence joins TRBV7-3 and TRBJ2-1; the D gene is possibly TRBD1 (6 bases). Germline V gene lookup returns CDR1 SGHTA and CDR2 FQGTGA. V lost 5 bases and J 9 bases, leaving 11 bases between the germline ends. The CDR3 has 12 residues. CDR3 sequence (DNA): TGTGCCAGCAGCCTGAAAGGGGGTGAGCAGTTCTTC. Amino acid sequence: CASSLKGGEQFF. The full variable domain, in which reference TRBV7-3 and TRBJ2-1 provide the parts outside the CDR3, is GAGVSQTPSNKVTEKGKYVELRCDPISGHTALYWYRQSLGQGPEFLIYFQGTGAADDSGLPNDRFFAVRPEGSVSTLKIQRTERGDSAVYLCASSLKGGEQFFGPGTRLTVL.

This chain joins TRBV4-2 and TRBJ2-7; 9 bases match TRBD2. The CDR3 is made up of 15 amino acids. In germline, CDR1 is LGHNA, CDR2 YNFKEQ. With 2 bases clipped from V and 5 bases from J, the junction kept 7 bases outside the gene matches. As DNA, the CDR3 is TGTGCCAGCAGCCAATATGGCGGGAGGGCCGACGAGCAGTACTTC. Amino acids: CASSQYGGRADEQYF.

This rearrangement joins TRBV19 to TRBJ1-2; D call uncertain. Germline CDR1 is LNHDA and CDR2 is SQIVND (reference sequence). This CDR3 contains 13 residues. Trimming cost V 4 bases and J 8 bases, with 14 bases left between them. Here the CDR3 reads CASSTRKTSGYTF. The CDR3 nucleotides read TGTGCCAGTAGTACACGTAAAACGAGCGGCTACACCTTC.

This clone was detected only a few times. The chain recombines TRBV25-1 with TRBJ1-3, with no clear D. The CDR3 contains 12 residues. The V and J ends lost 10 bases and 2 bases respectively, with 9 bases between them. Germline V gene data show CDR1 as MGHDK and CDR2 as SYGVNS. This CDR3 reads CATEAAGNTIYF. CDR3 DNA sequence: TGTGCCACCGAGGCTGCTGGAAACACCATATATTTT.

This rearrangement joins TRBV6-5 to TRBJ1-1; D remains ambiguous. The ends were cut back, 2 bases at V and 1 base at J, with 5 bases in the middle. CDR3 length: 13 residues. Germline values: CDR1 MNHEY, CDR2 SVGAGI. The CDR3 protein is CASSYGWNTEAFF. In DNA, the CDR3 is TGTGCCAGCAGTTACGGCTGGAACACTGAAGCTTTCTTT.

This sequence joins TRBV6-1 and TRBJ2-1, with TRBD1 matching 7 bases. Germline V gene data show CDR1 as MNHNS and CDR2 as SASEGT. The CDR3 is 16 amino acids. After removal of 4 bases from V and 4 bases from J, the junction contained 10 bases not matched to a gene. The CDR3 nucleotides read TGTGCCAGCAGTGGTTACCGGGACAGTAGTTACAATGAGCAGTTCTTC. Translated, it gives CASSGYRDSSYNEQFF.

The count of this clone is one. The chain carries TRBV4-1 and TRBJ1-2; 8 bases line up with TRBD1. Looked up from germline, CDR1 is MGHRA and CDR2 is YSYEKL. This CDR3 comprises 16 residues. Trimming removed 0 bases from V and 8 bases from J; junction bases left unmatched: 11. This CDR3 is CASSQDRAGGFGGYTF. CDR3 DNA: TGCGCCAGCAGCCAAGATAGGGCAGGGGGCTTCGGGGGCTACACCTTC.

The chain is built from TRBV11-2 and TRBJ1-3; the D is unclear. Trimming pared 1 base from V and 1 base from J, leaving 11 bases between. Germline CDR1 reads SGHAT; CDR2 reads FQNNGV. The CDR3 runs to 16 residues. The CDR3 loop is CASSLGVLRSGNTIYF. The CDR3 DNA sequence: TGTGCCAGCAGCTTAGGGGTTTTGAGGTCTGGAAACACCATATATTTT.

This chain joins TRBV6-5 and TRBJ2-2; TRBD1 is a possible D gene (6 bases). Germline V gene lookup returns CDR1 MNHEY and CDR2 SVGAGI. This CDR3 has 14 amino acids. V lost 5 bases, J lost 6 bases, and 13 bases lay in between. The CDR3: CASSRGQTAGELFF. The CDR3 DNA is TGTGCCAGCAGTCGCGGACAGACGGCCGGGGAGCTGTTTTTT.

This clone was seen only a few times. The rearrangement joins TRBV7-9 to TRBJ2-3; 9 nucleotides line up with TRBD1. With V trimmed by 10 bases and J by 0 bases, 8 bases remained unmatched. Germline V CDR1 and CDR2: SEHNR, FQNEAQ (reference sequence). The CDR3 loop spans 15 amino acids. DNA of the CDR3: TGTGCCACCGCCAAGGGACAGGGTAGCACAGATACGCAGTATTTT. Residues: CATAKGQGSTDTQYF.

This chain joins TRBV5-8 and TRBJ2-5, with TRBD1 identical over 12 bases. The length of the CDR3 is 15 residues. After removal of 0 bases from V and 5 bases from J, the junction contained 2 bases not matched to a gene. Germline lookup yields CDR1 SGHTS and CDR2 YDEGEE. CDR3 DNA sequence: TGTGCCAGCAGCTTGGGGGACAGGGGGCAGGAGACCCAGTACTTC. Its protein product is CASSLGDRGQETQYF.

The J gene is TRBJ2-5, the V gene TRBV5-1; D might be TRBD2 (6 bases). Trimming removed 3 bases from V and 11 bases from J, with 23 bases in between. Germline loops: CDR1 SGHRS, CDR2 YFSETQ. The CDR3 runs to 15 residues. The CDR3 region has the DNA TGCGCCAGCAGCTCGACCGGGACTGGAGTAGGAGAGCAGTACTTC. Translated, it gives CASSSTGTGVGEQYF.

DNA for the CDR3: TGTGCCAGCAGCCATTCGGGGTTGGGAGGGGTCCAAAACATTCAGTACTTC. The encoded protein is CASSHSGLGGVQNIQYF. The chain carries TRBV7-2 and TRBJ2-4; 7 positions agree with TRBD2. Looked up from germline, CDR1 is SGHTA and CDR2 is FQGNSA. This CDR3 contains 17 residues. V shed 5 bases, J shed 5 bases, and the junction held 15 bases outside the gene matches. The variable domain in full, with the rest retrieved from reference TRBV7-2 and TRBJ2-4, is GAGVSQSPSNKVTEKGKDVELRCDPISGHTALYWYRQSLGQGLEFLIYFQGNSAPDKSGLPSDRFSAERTGGSVSTLTIQRTQQEDSAVYLCASSHSGLGGVQNIQYFGAGTRLSVL.

V is TRBV15 and J is TRBJ2-7, with D tentatively TRBD1 (6 bases). Trimming took 2 bases from V and 2 from J, leaving 13 bases between them. CDR3 length equals 15 residues. Germline V gene data show CDR1 as LNHNV and CDR2 as YYDKDF (reference sequence). CDR3 nucleotide sequence: TGTGCCACCAGCAGAACGACAGGAGAAACCTACGAGCAGTACTTC. This translates into CATSRTTGETYEQYF.